Listed below are T cell receptor beta chains from one sample, sequenced in a study of shared clonotypes between healthy human individuals. Clones were sequenced by immunoSEQ multiplex PCR, and TCRdb holds only the in-frame ones, with some missing. The sample consists of 450,000 or so clones, roughly three quarters of them appearing once. The sequencing sample was made of PBMCs. The receptors derive from a woman aged 40 to 49 in good health. Some clones in this sample may be carry-over from other donors' samples. CDR3s include the opening cysteine and the closing phenylalanine or tryptophan. Fields, in order: clone size, J gene, D gene, V gene, CDR3 DNA, CDR3 protein. The D gene is left open where the match is weak. Clone size is shown for a subset of rows, as once, few, many or a class of expanded clone.

>.|TRBJ2-5|TRBD1|TRBV5-1
TGCGCCAGCAGCCTACAGGGGCTCCAAGAGACCCAGTACTTC
CASSLQGLQETQYF
>.|TRBJ1-5|TRBD1|TRBV2
TGTGCCAGCAGAGACAGGGCTAATCAGCCCCAGCATTTT
CASRDRANQPQHF
>.|TRBJ2-7|TRBD1|TRBV29-1
TGCAGCGTTTCCCCCGGGACAGGGGACGAGCAGTACTTC
CSVSPGTGDEQYF
>.|TRBJ2-7|.|TRBV5-1
TGCGCCAGCAGCTTGGTGATGGGACCAGGGAACGAGCAGTACTTC
CASSLVMGPGNEQYF
>.|TRBJ1-4|.|TRBV5-1
TGCGCCAGCAGCTTGGGACGGAATAATGAAAAACTGTTTTTT
CASSLGRNNEKLFF
>.|TRBJ2-7|TRBD1|TRBV7-9
TGTGCCAGCAGCTTACACAGGGGGGTGCAGTACTTC
CASSLHRGVQYF
>once|TRBJ1-1|.|TRBV6-5
TGTGCCAGCAGCCGCCCGAACACTGAAGCTTTCTTT
CASSRPNTEAFF
>.|TRBJ2-7|.|TRBV2
TGTGCCAGCACTACCCTGGGGGACATTTCCTACGAGCAGTACTTC
CASTTLGDISYEQYF
>.|TRBJ2-1|.|TRBV28
TGTGCCAGCAGTCCCAAGGCAGATGCTTTTAATGAGCAGTTCTTC
CASSPKADAFNEQFF
>.|TRBJ2-7|.|TRBV18
TGTGCCAGCTCACCCCCTCCCGGGACAAGCTCCCCGCGGCAGTACTTC
CASSPPPGTSSPRQYF
>.|TRBJ1-5|TRBD1|TRBV29-1
TGCAGCGTTGAGACAGGGGGCAATCAGCCCCAGCATTTT
CSVETGGNQPQHF
>.|TRBJ2-7|TRBD2|TRBV18
TGTGCCAGCTCACCCCCCGGGGTAGCGGGAGAAGGCGAGCAGTACTTC
CASSPPGVAGEGEQYF
>.|TRBJ2-7|TRBD1|TRBV29-1
TGCAGCGTTATCGGGGACAGCTCCTACGAGCAGTACTTC
CSVIGDSSYEQYF
>.|TRBJ2-2|TRBD2|TRBV2
TGTGCCAGCAGTGAGGTAGCGGGTGCCACCGGGGAGCTGTTTTTT
CASSEVAGATGELFF
>.|TRBJ2-1|.|TRBV7-2
TGTGCCAGCAGCTTAGGGGCTAGTCCATACAATGAGCAGTTCTTC
CASSLGASPYNEQFF
>.|TRBJ1-1|.|TRBV7-3
TGTGCCAGCAGCTCGCGGGGCAGTGGGACTGAAGCTTTCTTT
CASSSRGSGTEAFF
>.|TRBJ2-5|.|TRBV27
TGTGCCAGCAGTTTGGGCCAACAACAAGAGACCCAGTACTTC
CASSLGQQQETQYF
>.|TRBJ2-6|.|TRBV19
TGTGCCAGTAGTGCCGCTTGGGGACACAACTCTGGGGCCAACGTCCTGACTTTC
CASSAAWGHNSGANVLTF
>.|TRBJ1-5|TRBD1|TRBV27
TGTGCCAGCAGGGCAGTCGGCAGGGGGATTGAGTCTAGCAATCAGCCCCAGCATTTT
CASRAVGRGIESSNQPQHF
>.|TRBJ2-1|.|TRBV28
TGTGCCAGCATCGAATACGGGAGAAACGACAATGAGCAGTTCTTC
CASIEYGRNDNEQFF
>many|TRBJ2-5|TRBD1|TRBV11-2
TGTGCCAGCAGCTTAGACGGGACAGGGGGAGAGACCCAGTACTTC
CASSLDGTGGETQYF
>once|TRBJ2-3|.|TRBV18
TGTGCCAGCTCACCACCAGTAGATACGCAGTATTTT
CASSPPVDTQYF
>many|TRBJ2-7|TRBD1|TRBV7-2
TGTGCCAGCAGCCCATATAACAGGGGGGACGAGCAGTACTTC
CASSPYNRGDEQYF
>.|TRBJ2-7|.|TRBV11-2
TGTGCCAGCAGCTTCTGGGACTTTTTAAATAGAAGCTCCTACGAGCAGTACTTC
CASSFWDFLNRSSYEQYF
>once|TRBJ2-1|TRBD2|TRBV7-2
TGTGCCAGCAGCAAAAGGACTAGCGGAGACAATGAGCAGTTCTTC
CASSKRTSGDNEQFF
>.|TRBJ2-3|TRBD2|TRBV29-1
TGCAGCGTTGAAGGGCCCCCGGGAGCGGGAGGCCCTGGTACGCAGTATTTT
CSVEGPPGAGGPGTQYF
>.|TRBJ1-2|.|TRBV28
TGTGCCAGCAGTTTCGAAAACTATGGCTACACCTTC
CASSFENYGYTF
>.|TRBJ2-1|TRBD2|TRBV19
TGTGCCAGTAGTACACTAGCGGGAGCGGCAAATGAGCAGTTCTTC
CASSTLAGAANEQFF
>.|TRBJ2-3|.|TRBV5-5
TGTGCCAGCAGCCCCCTGATGGGAGATACGCAGTATTTT
CASSPLMGDTQYF
>.|TRBJ2-7|TRBD2|TRBV6-1
TGTGCCAGCCGGGAGAGCGGGGTATACGAGCAGTACTTC
CASRESGVYEQYF
>.|TRBJ2-3|.|TRBV4-1
TGCGCCAGCAGCCAAGAGGAGCTGAGGCGGGGCACAGATACGCAGTATTTT
CASSQEELRRGTDTQYF
>many|TRBJ2-7|.|TRBV18
TGTGCCAGCTCACGGATGAACTACGAGCAGTACTTC
CASSRMNYEQYF
>.|TRBJ2-1|.|TRBV23-1
TGCGCCAGCAGTTACCCCGGAGAGGTCGGAAATGAGCAGTTCTTC
CASSYPGEVGNEQFF
>.|TRBJ2-7|TRBD2|TRBV7-2
TGTGCCAGCAGCTTAGTAGCGGGAGTGGAAGAGCAGTACTTC
CASSLVAGVEEQYF
>few|TRBJ1-5|.|TRBV7-9
TGTGCCAGCAGCCGAGCGGGCCAGGGTCAGCCCCAGCATTTT
CASSRAGQGQPQHF
>.|TRBJ1-1|.|TRBV18
TGTGCCAGCTCCTCGAACACTGAAGCTTTCTTT
CASSSNTEAFF
>.|TRBJ2-3|TRBD2|TRBV6-9
TGTGCCAGCAGTTCCCCTCCGGGACTAGCGGGAGGGCCATGGGATACGCAGTATTTT
CASSSPPGLAGGPWDTQYF
>.|TRBJ2-3|TRBD2|TRBV27
TGTGCCAGCAGTTTAGGACTAGCGGGAGGAGAGGATACGCAGTATTTT
CASSLGLAGGEDTQYF
>.|TRBJ1-2|TRBD1|TRBV11-2
TGTGCCAGCAGCCAGGACAGGAACTATGGCTACACCTTC
CASSQDRNYGYTF
>many|TRBJ2-1|TRBD2|TRBV7-2
TGTGCCAGCAGCTTTAGCGGGACCCTCGGTGAGCAGTTCTTC
CASSFSGTLGEQFF
>few|TRBJ2-6|TRBD1|TRBV7-9
TGTGCCAGCAGCTTCCCGGACAGGGAGAGCTCTGGGGCCAACGTCCTGACTTTC
CASSFPDRESSGANVLTF
>.|TRBJ1-5|.|TRBV27
TGTGCCAGCAGTCCGGGACACCTAGATCAGCCCCAGCATTTT
CASSPGHLDQPQHF
>.|TRBJ1-1|.|TRBV18
TGTGCCAGCTCACCCCCAGGGGCGCCGAACACTGAAGCTTTCTTT
CASSPPGAPNTEAFF
>.|TRBJ2-1|.|TRBV29-1
TGCAGCGTTTCATCTCCGGCAGATGAGCAGTTCTTC
CSVSSPADEQFF
>.|TRBJ1-1|.|TRBV5-1
TGCGCCAGCGGATCAAACAGGGCCACTGAAGCTTTCTTT
CASGSNRATEAFF
>.|TRBJ2-7|.|TRBV6-1
TGTGCCAGCAGTGAATATCGGAGGAGCGAGCAGTACTTC
CASSEYRRSEQYF